The T cell receptor (beta chain) described here comes from a study of OX40 agonist ivuxolimab in advanced cancers. Study background: Patients were 82.7% male with ages roughly 23 to 79, mean approximately 58. Allowance was made for prior anti-PD-1, anti-PD-L1 or anti-CTLA-4 therapy, and around 41% had some.

Assay: immunoSEQ multiplex PCR; the TCRdb copy retains only in-frame clones and omits some. Of some 79,000 clones listed, about 94% are singletons. V was pared by 4 bases and J by 6 bases, with 20 bases of the junction left unmatched. In germline, CDR1 is MGHRA, CDR2 YSYEKL. The CDR3 runs 19 residues. The chain couples TRBV4-1 to TRBJ2-7, with TRBD2 identical over 11 bases. Sequences were derived from CD4+ or CD8+ T cells sorted from blood, sampled in a trial of the OX40 agonist ivuxolimab. The TCR originated in an adult with an advanced solid tumor such as melanoma, head and neck, liver or kidney cancer. DNA of the CDR3: TGCGCCAGCAGCCCCCTCCCGGGACTAGCGGTTAATAGGGGTCGCGAGCAGTACTTC. It specifies CASSPLPGLAVNRGREQYF.